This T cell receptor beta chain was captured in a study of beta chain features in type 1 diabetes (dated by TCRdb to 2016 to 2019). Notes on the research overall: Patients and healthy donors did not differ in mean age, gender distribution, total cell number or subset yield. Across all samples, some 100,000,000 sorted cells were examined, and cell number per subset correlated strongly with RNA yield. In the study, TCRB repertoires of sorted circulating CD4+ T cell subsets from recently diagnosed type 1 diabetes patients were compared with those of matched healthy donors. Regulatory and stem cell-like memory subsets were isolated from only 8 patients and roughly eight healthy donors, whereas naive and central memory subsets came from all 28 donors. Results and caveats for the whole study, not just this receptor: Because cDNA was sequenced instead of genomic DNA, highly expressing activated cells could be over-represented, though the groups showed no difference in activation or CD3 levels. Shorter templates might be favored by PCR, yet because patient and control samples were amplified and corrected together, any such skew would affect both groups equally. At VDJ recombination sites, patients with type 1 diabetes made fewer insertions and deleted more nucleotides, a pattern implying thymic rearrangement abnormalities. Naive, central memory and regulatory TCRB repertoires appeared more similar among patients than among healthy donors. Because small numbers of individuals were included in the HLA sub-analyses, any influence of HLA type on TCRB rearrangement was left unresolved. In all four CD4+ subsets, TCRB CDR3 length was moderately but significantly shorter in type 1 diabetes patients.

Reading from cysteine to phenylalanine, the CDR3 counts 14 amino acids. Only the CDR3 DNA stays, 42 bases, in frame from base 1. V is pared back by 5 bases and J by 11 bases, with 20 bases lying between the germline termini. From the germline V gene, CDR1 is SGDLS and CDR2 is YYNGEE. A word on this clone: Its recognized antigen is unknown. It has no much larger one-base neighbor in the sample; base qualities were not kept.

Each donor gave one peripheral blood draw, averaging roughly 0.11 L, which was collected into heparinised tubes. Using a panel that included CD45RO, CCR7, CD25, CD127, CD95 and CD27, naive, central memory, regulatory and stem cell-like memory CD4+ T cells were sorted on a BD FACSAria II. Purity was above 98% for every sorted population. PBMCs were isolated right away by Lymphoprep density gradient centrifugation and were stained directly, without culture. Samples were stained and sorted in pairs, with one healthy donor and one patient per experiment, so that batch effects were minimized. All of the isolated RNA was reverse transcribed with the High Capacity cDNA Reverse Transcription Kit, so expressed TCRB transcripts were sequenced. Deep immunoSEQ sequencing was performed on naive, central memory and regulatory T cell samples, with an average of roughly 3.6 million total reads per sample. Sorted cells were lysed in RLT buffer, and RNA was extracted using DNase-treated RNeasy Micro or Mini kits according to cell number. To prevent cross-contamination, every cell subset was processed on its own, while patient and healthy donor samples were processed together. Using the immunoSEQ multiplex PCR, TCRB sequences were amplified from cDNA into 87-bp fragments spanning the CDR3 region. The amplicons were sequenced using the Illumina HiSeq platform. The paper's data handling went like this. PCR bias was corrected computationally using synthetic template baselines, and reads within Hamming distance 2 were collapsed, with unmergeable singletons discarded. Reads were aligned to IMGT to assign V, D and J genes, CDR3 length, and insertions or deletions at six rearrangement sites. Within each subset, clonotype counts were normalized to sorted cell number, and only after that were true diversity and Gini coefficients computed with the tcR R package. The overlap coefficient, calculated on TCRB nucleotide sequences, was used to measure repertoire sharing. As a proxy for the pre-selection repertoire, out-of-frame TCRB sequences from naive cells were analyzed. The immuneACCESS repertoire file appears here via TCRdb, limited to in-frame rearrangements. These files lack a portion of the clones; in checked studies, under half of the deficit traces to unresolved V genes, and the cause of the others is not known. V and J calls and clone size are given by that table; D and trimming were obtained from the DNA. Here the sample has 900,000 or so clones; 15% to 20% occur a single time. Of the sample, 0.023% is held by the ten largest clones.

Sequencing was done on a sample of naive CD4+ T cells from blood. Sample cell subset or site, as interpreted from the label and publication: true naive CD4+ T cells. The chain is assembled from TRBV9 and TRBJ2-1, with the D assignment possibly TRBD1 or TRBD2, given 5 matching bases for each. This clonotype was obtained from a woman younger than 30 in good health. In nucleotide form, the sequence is TGTGCCAGCAGATTAACCGGGACCAGCGGAAAGCAGTTCTTC. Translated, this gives CASRLTGTSGKQFF.